The 12 T cell receptor beta chains in this list originate from one sample, sequenced in a study of blood T cell repertoires in COVID-19 (dated by TCRdb to the early 2020s). Receptor libraries were prepared by the immunoSEQ multiplex PCR assay. TCRdb re-hosts the immuneACCESS table, in-frame sequences only. Its copies lack some clones; in the studies checked, an unresolved V gene accounts for under half of them, and the cause for the rest is not known. This sample has approximately 190,000 clones in its table, and 88% of those were observed once. Of the sample, approximately 5.5% falls within the top ten clones. Sequencing used peripheral blood. All receptors derive from a man between 40 and 49 years old with active or convalescent COVID-19.

CDR3 sequence: CASSKLQDFPYEQYF. In nucleotides, the CDR3 is TGTGCCAGCAGCAAATTGCAGGACTTTCCCTACGAGCAGTACTTC. V is TRBV21-1 and J is TRBJ2-7; the D call of TRBD2 is as the table states it, not checked on the DNA. TRBV21-1 is a pseudogene locus. CDR3 length equals 15 residues.

V gene TRBV6-4 combines with J gene TRBJ2-1; 12 bases agree with TRBD2. The CDR3 extends over 18 amino acids. CDR1 is MRHNA, CDR2 SNTAGT, per germline. After removal of 3 bases from V and 14 bases from J, the junction contained 20 bases not matched to a gene. The CDR3 is CASSERQGSLAGGPPKFF. The CDR3 nucleotides are TGTGCCAGCAGTGAGAGACAGGGGAGTCTAGCGGGAGGGCCACCCAAGTTCTTC.

A single count supports this clone. The V gene is TRBV29-1, the J gene TRBJ1-1; D not certain. The CDR3 sequence is 12 residues long. Germline lookup yields CDR1 SQVTM and CDR2 ANQGSEA. This chain's CDR3 is CSEGSWSTEAFF. CDR3 DNA: TGCAGTGAAGGGAGCTGGAGCACTGAAGCTTTCTTT.

The chain carries TRBV7-2 and TRBJ1-1; D unclear. Trimming took off 1 base at V and 11 bases at J, with 14 bases between the two ends. Germline CDR1 SGHTA, CDR2 FQGNSA. There are 13 residues in the CDR3. The CDR3 nucleotides are TGTGCCAGCAGCTTAGTAGGCGGCGGGAGGGCTTTCTTT. This sequence encodes CASSLVGGGRAFF.

The chain has TRBV12-3 or TRBV12-4 and TRBJ1-6; D not certain. V was clipped by 5 bases and J by 10 bases, with 9 bases between them. The CDR3 has 12 residues. CDR3: CASSLGESPLHF. The CDR3 nucleotides read TGTGCCAGCAGTCTGGGCGAGTCACCCCTCCACTTT.

This chain connects TRBV7-2 to TRBJ2-3; 8 bases fit TRBD1. The CDR3 consists of 15 residues. V lost 5 bases to trimming and J lost 2 bases; unmatched junction nucleotides: 6. CDR1 is SGHTA and CDR2 is FQGNSA in the germline V gene. The CDR3 spells CASSANRGNTDTQYF. CDR3 nucleotide sequence: TGTGCCAGCAGCGCCAACAGGGGGAACACAGATACGCAGTATTTT.

V usage is TRBV9 and J usage is TRBJ1-2; D is perhaps TRBD1 (6 bases). This CDR3 is built from 13 residues. Germline values: CDR1 SGDLS, CDR2 YYNGEE. V lost 4 bases, J lost 7 bases, and 14 bases lay in between. CDR3 sequence reads: CASSPRPGVGYTF. The CDR3 DNA is TGTGCCAGCAGCCCCCGCCCAGGGGTTGGCTACACCTTC. Filled out from reference TRBV9 and TRBJ1-2, the complete variable domain reads DSGVTQTPKHLITATGQRVTLRCSPRSGDLSVYWYQQSLDQGLQFLIQYYNGEERAKGNILERFSAQQFPDLHSELNLSSLELGDSALYFCASSPRPGVGYTFGSGTRLTVV.

This chain uses TRBV7-2 with TRBJ2-7; 7 bases agree with TRBD1. The CDR3 covers 15 residues. The ends lost 5 bases at V and 6 bases at J; junction bases unmatched: 13. CDR1 and CDR2 from the germline V gene are SGHTA and FQGNSA. CDR3 DNA sequence: TGTGCCAGCAGCGCTCGTCCGGGACAGCGACTCGAGCAGTACTTC. This sequence encodes CASSARPGQRLEQYF.

The J gene is TRBJ2-2, the V gene TRBV9; weak D call: TRBD2 (7 bases). The V end was cut by 4 bases, the J end by 3 bases, with 16 bases between. The CDR3 has 16 amino acids. Germline CDR1 SGDLS, CDR2 YYNGEE. CDR3 bases: TGTGCCAGCAGCCCGTATGGGGGGGGCCACACCGGGGAGCTGTTTTTT. It specifies CASSPYGGGHTGELFF.

V usage is TRBV5-6 and J usage is TRBJ1-4; a possible D gene is TRBD1 (5 bases). V shed 4 bases and J shed 2 bases, with 15 bases lying between them. The CDR3 totals 16 residues. The germline V gene encodes CDR1 SGHDT and CDR2 YYEEEE. CDR3 protein: CASSRGRALTNEKLFF. The CDR3 coding sequence is TGTGCCAGCAGCCGGGGGAGGGCACTTACTAATGAAAAACTGTTTTTT.

The chain joins TRBV5-1 to TRBJ2-2; the match to TRBD1 covers 8 bases. V shed 7 bases, J shed 5 bases, and the junction held 7 bases outside the gene matches. CDR3 size: 14 residues. Looked up from germline, CDR1 is SGHRS and CDR2 is YFSETQ. Written as DNA, the CDR3 is TGCGCCAGCTGTCAGGGGGCCGGAACCGGGGAGCTGTTTTTT. Translated, it gives CASCQGAGTGELFF.

V usage is TRBV6-5 and J usage is TRBJ1-3; D not resolved. The CDR3 runs to 15 residues. Trimming took off 7 bases at V and 2 bases at J, with 15 bases between the two ends. Germline V gives CDR1 MNHEY, CDR2 SVGAGI. The CDR3 protein is CASKVQAPTGNTIYF. In DNA, the CDR3 is TGTGCCAGCAAAGTCCAGGCGCCCACTGGAAACACCATATATTTT.